Following are 12 T cell receptor beta chains from one sample sequenced in a study of T cells after yellow fever vaccination. TCRdb independently ran MiXCR on the 5' RACE reads; one entry per CDR3 protein. Found here are roughly 330,000 distinct CDR3 sequences, about 6.9% of them singletons; the top ten hold around 17%. The sample here was PBMCs, taken about 49 days after the first yellow fever vaccination. These receptors were obtained from a man younger than 35 who received the YFV17D yellow fever vaccine.

The rearrangement links TRBV4-1 to TRBJ1-4; D perhaps matches TRBD1 (5 bases). V dropped 3 bases and J dropped 3 bases, with 17 bases sitting between them. Per germline, CDR1 MGHRA and CDR2 YSYEKL. This CDR3 is built from 17 residues. The CDR3 coding sequence is TGCGCCAGCAGCCAGGGGGGATGGGGCAGTGCTAATGAAAAACTGTTTTTT. It translates to CASSQGGWGSANEKLFF.

The table lists this clonotype with a few counts. The chain joins TRBV18 to TRBJ2-2; 10 bases line up with TRBD1. The CDR3 runs 14 residues. Trimming at V came to 8 bases and at J to 4 bases, leaving 4 bases not matched to a gene. Germline V lookup: CDR1 KGHSH, CDR2 LQKENI. CDR3 amino acids: CASPGQGTTGELFF. In DNA, the CDR3 is TGTGCCAGCCCGGGACAGGGGACCACCGGGGAGCTGTTTTTT.

This clonotype was picked up many times. The rearrangement joins TRBV12-3 or TRBV12-4 to TRBJ1-1; D is unresolved. The CDR3 is 15 amino acids. The V gene lost 3 bases and the J gene lost 5 bases, with 16 bases spanning the gap. The CDR3 reads CASSLIEVLGTEAFF. The CDR3 bases are TGTGCCAGCAGTTTGATCGAGGTACTTGGGACTGAAGCTTTCTTT.

CDR3 DNA sequence: TGCAGTGCTAGAGAAGTGGGGTCCTACGAGCAGTACTTC. Translated, it gives CSAREVGSYEQYF. The chain recombines TRBV20-1 with TRBJ2-7; D unresolved. CDR3 length: 13 residues. From germline, CDR1 is DFQATT and CDR2 SNEGSKA (reference sequence). Trimming removed 0 bases at V and 1 base at J, with 7 bases between.

This clonotype was detected a few times. The V and J genes are TRBV6-6 and TRBJ1-3, with D hard to call. V lost 8 bases and J lost 1, with 6 bases in between. Germline assignment: CDR1 MNHNY and CDR2 SVGAGI (reference sequence). CDR3 length: 12 amino acids. CDR3 amino acids: CASYDSGNTIYF. The DNA of the CDR3 is TGTGCCAGCTACGATTCTGGAAACACCATATATTTT.

This clonotype was counted only a few times. The chain joins TRBV6-5 to TRBJ2-2; the match to TRBD2 covers 7 bases. Germline-derived CDR1 and CDR2 are MNHEY and SVGAGI. There are 16 residues in the CDR3. V lost 4 bases, J lost 6 bases, and 11 bases stayed unmatched. In nucleotides, the CDR3 is TGTGCCAGCAGTTCCCTGGGGGGGTGGGTCTCCGGGGAGCTGTTTTTT. Translation: CASSSLGGWVSGELFF.

The table lists this clonotype with many counts. CDR3 sequence: CAITGTAGGNTIYF. CDR3 nucleotide sequence: TGTGCCATCACCGGGACAGCAGGTGGAAACACCATATATTTT. This chain joins TRBV10-3 and TRBJ1-3, with 7 bases identical to TRBD1. Unmatched junction bases numbered 6, after V lost 7 bases and J lost 3 bases. Germline lookup yields CDR1 ENHRY and CDR2 SYGVKD. The length of the CDR3 is 14 residues.

This clonotype was detected only a few times. CDR3 sequence (DNA): TGTGCCAGCAGCCAAACTTGGGACAGCAATGAGCAGTTCTTC. Translated, it gives CASSQTWDSNEQFF. The chain has TRBV14 and TRBJ2-1; TRBD1 agrees at 7 bases. This CDR3 is built from 14 residues. Germline V lookup: CDR1 SGHDN, CDR2 FVKESK. Germline trimming cut 2 bases from V and 6 bases from J; bases unmatched to any gene: 4.

The chain has TRBV5-4 and TRBJ2-5; D perhaps matches TRBD2 (6 bases). The V end lost 0 bases, the J end lost 5 bases, and 11 bases lay between the germline ends. The CDR3 length is 14 residues. Looked up from germline, CDR1 is SGHNT and CDR2 is YYREEE (reference sequence). Here the CDR3 reads CASSLASAGETQYF. CDR3 bases: TGTGCCAGCAGCTTGGCTAGCGCGGGGGAGACCCAGTACTTC.

This clonotype was recorded at least ten times. This chain joins TRBV7-8 and TRBJ1-2, with D uncertain. The CDR3 spans 15 residues. V gave up 0 bases and J gave up 7 bases, with 15 bases separating them. Germline V gene sequence: CDR1 SGHVS, CDR2 FQNEAQ. CDR3 in DNA: TGTGCCAGCAGCTTAGCGGCAGGCACGTATCCTGGCTACACCTTC. It translates to CASSLAAGTYPGYTF.

The chain couples TRBV6-2 or TRBV6-3 to TRBJ2-7; the D gene is possibly TRBD1 (5 bases). CDR3 length: 12 amino acids. Germline loops: CDR1 MNHEY, CDR2 SVGEGT. V was trimmed by 5 bases and J by 2 bases, leaving 7 bases between them. CDR3 protein: CASSQQAYEQYF. Written as DNA, the CDR3 is TGTGCCAGCAGTCAACAGGCCTACGAGCAGTACTTC.

This clonotype has a count of ten or more. This chain joins TRBV5-1 and TRBJ2-7; 7 bases match TRBD1. The germline CDR1 and CDR2 sequences are SGHRS and YFSETQ. V trimming: 4 bases; J trimming: 0 bases; junction bases outside the gene matches: 7. The length of the CDR3 is 15 residues. CDR3 nucleotide sequence: TGCGCCAGCAGCCCGGACTGGGACAGCTCCTACGAGCAGTACGTC. It translates to CASSPDWDSSYEQYV.